This T cell receptor (beta chain) was sequenced in a study of blood T cell repertoires in COVID-19. About the research overall: From T cells, B-cell-depleted T cells, or PBMCs came the material, which was cDNA or gDNA.

Sequencing used immunoSEQ multiplex PCR; TCRdb keeps in-frame clones, though not all of them. This table has 150,000 to 250,000 clones, 80% to 85% appearing once. This clone showed up just a few times. The trim removed 4 bases at V and 0 bases at J, leaving 2 bases unmatched. The CDR3 contains 16 residues. Germline CDR1 and CDR2: MDHEN and SYDVKM. Recruitment covered roughly 24 US areas and drew participants whose ages spanned roughly 18 to 90 years. The V gene is TRBV28, the J gene TRBJ1-6; 8 nucleotides match TRBD1. This TCR came from a man aged 35 to 55 who had recovered from COVID-19. The source material was PBMCs or T cells enriched from blood (not recorded which). The CDR3 nucleotides read TGTGCCAGCAGTTGGGACAGGAGCTCCTATAATTCACCCCTCCACTTT. This sequence encodes CASSWDRSSYNSPLHF.